The entry that follows covers one TCR beta chain sequence. This sample was taken from a study of blood T cell repertoires in COVID-19. Study-wide background: From the United States, Italy and Spain came samples of acute and convalescent COVID-19. PBMCs, B-cell-depleted T cells, or T cells were the source of the cDNA or gDNA that made up the material.

Profiled with immunoSEQ multiplex PCR; TCRdb holds only in-frame clones, not every one. The repertoire includes hundreds of thousands of clones, around 88% of them detected once, and over 6% sits in the top ten. What was sequenced was PBMCs or T cells enriched from blood (not recorded which). This TCR was sampled from a woman aged 40 to 50 who had recovered from COVID-19.

CDR3 in amino acids: CASSLERRNQPQHF. CDR3 nucleotides: TGTGCCAGCAGCTTAGAACGGAGGAATCAGCCCCAGCATTTT. V is TRBV7-2 and J is TRBJ1-5; the D is unclear. V was clipped by 1 base and J by 4 bases, with 8 bases between them. This CDR3 has 14 amino acids. Germline CDR1 reads SGHTA; CDR2 reads FQGNSA.